The T cell receptor (beta chain) described here comes from a study of cytomegalovirus exposure and HLA in healthy donors. Sequencing was performed with immunoSEQ multiplex PCR; in TCRdb, only in-frame clones are kept and a portion is missing. The table records more than 95,000 clones, roughly 89% of them present only once. Concerning this clone: Its antigen is not known.

The validation cohort, a group of more than 95 subjects, included the donors and was separate from the roughly 670-subject first cohort. Study-level points and caveats: Subsequent analysis of the 110 or so validation repertoires found a tendency for first-cohort TCR clusters to co-occur. Whilst most TCR sequences proved rare, a subset of public TCRs occurred across many donors. As was reported, the classifier diagnosed cytomegalovirus status with high specificity and sensitivity.

Germline CDR1 MNHEY, CDR2 SMNVEV (reference sequence). Trimming removed 8 bases from V and 3 bases from J; junction bases left unmatched: 6. CDR3 size: 13 residues. The rearrangement links TRBV27 to TRBJ2-7; 8 bases are a match to TRBD1. Sequencing input: PBMCs. This receptor was obtained from a woman younger than 35 in good health and CMV-seronegative. In DNA form, the CDR3 reads TGTGCCAGCGGGATCGGACAGGGCTACGAGCAGTACTTC. Translating it yields CASGIGQGYEQYF.